A single sample gave rise to the 18 T cell receptor beta chains below, sequenced in a study. TCRdb reanalysed the 5' RACE reads using MiXCR and keeps one entry per CDR3 protein. The sample lists fewer than 80,000 distinct CDR3 sequences, approximately 22% occurring once. The sequenced sample consisted of memory CD4+ T cells sorted from a lymph node. Subset described: memory CD4+ T cells, CD4+CD45RO+CD25-. These receptors were obtained from a female donor with breast cancer.

The V and J genes are TRBV5-4 and TRBJ2-7; unclear D gene. V dropped 3 bases and J dropped 2 bases, with 9 bases sitting between them. The CDR3 runs to 13 residues. Germline CDR1 is SGHNT and CDR2 is YYREEE (reference sequence). This CDR3 is CASSSGPTYEQYF. The CDR3 bases are TGTGCCAGCAGCTCCGGGCCGACCTACGAGCAGTACTTC.

This clonotype was seen only a few times. The chain links TRBV7-3 to TRBJ1-1, with TRBD1 as a possible D gene (5 bases). CDR1 and CDR2 from the germline V gene are SGHTA and FQGTGA. V shed 4 bases and J shed 1 base, with 7 bases lying between them. CDR3 length: 13 residues. DNA for the CDR3: TGTGCCAGCAGCTCAGGGCCGAACACTGAAGCTTTCTTT. Protein product: CASSSGPNTEAFF.

In its sample, this clonotype was seen a few times. DNA for the CDR3: TGTGCCAGCACCCTAGTCGGGGGGTTGGAAGCTTTCTTT. This gives the protein CASTLVGGLEAFF. The chain employs TRBV7-9 and TRBJ1-1; D may be TRBD1 (5 bases). Germline CDR1 is SEHNR and CDR2 is FQNEAQ (reference sequence). This CDR3 spans 13 amino acids. V gave up 7 bases and J gave up 8 bases, with 17 bases separating them.

This chain joins TRBV7-2 and TRBJ2-7; D is undetermined. This CDR3 has 12 amino acids. V lost 4 bases and J lost 2, with 6 bases in between. The germline V gene has CDR1 SGHTA and CDR2 FQGNSA. The CDR3 DNA reads TGTGCCAGCAGCTACATGGCCTACGAGCAGTACTTC. Translating it yields CASSYMAYEQYF.

This clonotype came up many times. V is TRBV4-3 and J is TRBJ1-2; possibly TRBD1 for D (6 bases). CDR1 and CDR2 (germline): LGHNA, YSLEER. V was cut by 4 bases and J by 2 bases, with 14 bases left in between. CDR3 length equals 15 residues. The CDR3 DNA sequence: TGCGCCAGCAGCCCGGGAGGAGGGGGAAACTATGGCTACACCTTC. Amino acid sequence: CASSPGGGGNYGYTF.

This clonotype showed up just a few times. CDR3 bases: TGTGCCAGCAGTTCACGGGTCGAGACCCAGTACTTC. Translated, it gives CASSSRVETQYF. V and J are TRBV28 and TRBJ2-5; D unclear. The CDR3 loop spans 12 amino acids. Germline V gene data show CDR1 as MDHEN and CDR2 as SYDVKM. The germline V and J ends were trimmed by 4 bases and 5 bases, with 8 bases remaining between them. The whole variable domain, filled in from reference TRBV28 and TRBJ2-5, reads DVKVTQSSRYLVKRTGEKVFLECVQDMDHENMFWYRQDPGLGLRLIYFSYDVKMKEKGDIPEGYSVSREKKERFSLILESASTNQTSMYLCASSSRVETQYFGPGTRLLVL.

This clonotype was seen a few times. The V and J genes are TRBV12-3 or TRBV12-4 and TRBJ1-1; perhaps TRBD1 as D (5 bases). The CDR3 loop spans 15 amino acids. With 5 bases removed from V and 3 bases from J, the gap between germline ends came to 16 bases. The CDR3, as DNA: TGTGCCAGCAGTCCCCCGGGGCAGCTCCACACTGAAGCTTTCTTT. It yields the protein CASSPPGQLHTEAFF.

This clonotype has a handful of counts. The chain couples TRBV5-1 to TRBJ1-4; unclear D gene. With 3 bases removed from V and 0 bases from J, the gap between germline ends came to 12 bases. This CDR3 comprises 16 residues. The V gene's germline CDR1 is SGHRS and CDR2 YFSETQ. The CDR3 DNA follows: TGCGCCAGCAGCTCGTCAGGATCCGCAACTAATGAAAAACTGTTTTTT. Translated: CASSSSGSATNEKLFF.

CDR3 loop: CSVLGNGELFF. The CDR3 DNA is TGCAGTGTCCTGGGGAACGGGGAGCTGTTTTTT. This chain connects TRBV20-1 to TRBJ2-2; D call uncertain. Trimming removed 7 bases at V and 7 bases at J, with 10 bases between. This CDR3 comprises 11 residues. Germline lookup yields CDR1 DFQATT and CDR2 SNEGSKA (reference sequence).

At least ten counts were recorded for this clonotype. The V gene is TRBV20-1, the J gene TRBJ2-7; D not resolved. Germline lookup yields CDR1 DFQATT and CDR2 SNEGSKA (reference sequence). CDR3 length: 13 residues. Trimming took 6 bases from V and 0 from J, leaving 12 bases between them. The CDR3 spells CSAPRQSSYEQYF. The CDR3, as DNA: TGCAGTGCCCCCCGGCAAAGCTCCTACGAGCAGTACTTC.

The table lists this clonotype with a few counts. This sequence joins TRBV9 and TRBJ2-7, with 10 bases aligning to TRBD2. This CDR3 has 14 amino acids. CDR1 is SGDLS, CDR2 YYNGEE, per germline. The trim removed 6 bases at V and 0 bases at J, leaving 3 bases unmatched. This CDR3 is CASTLAGDSYEQYF. CDR3 DNA sequence: TGTGCCAGCACCCTAGCGGGAGACTCCTACGAGCAGTACTTC.

This clonotype was observed a few times. V and J are TRBV12-3 or TRBV12-4 and TRBJ1-5; unclear D gene. V lost 6 bases, J lost 7 bases, and 10 bases lay in between. This CDR3 region has 12 residues. CDR3 protein: CASSSSRQPQHF. DNA for the CDR3: TGTGCCAGCAGCTCCTCGAGACAGCCCCAGCATTTT.

The chain links TRBV4-3 to TRBJ2-1, with D uncertain. The CDR3 covers 14 residues. V shed 5 bases and J shed 4 bases, with 12 bases lying between them. Germline V gene data show CDR1 as LGHNA and CDR2 as YSLEER. The CDR3 DNA reads TGCGCCAGCAGCTTTGAGAGTGGGTACAATGAGCAGTTCTTC. Amino acid sequence: CASSFESGYNEQFF.

The V and J genes are TRBV20-1 and TRBJ1-5; D is ambiguous. The V end was cut by 4 bases, the J end by 4 bases, with 11 bases between. Per the germline V gene, CDR1 is DFQATT and CDR2 is SNEGSKA (reference sequence). The CDR3 has 13 residues. The CDR3 DNA sequence: TGCAGTGCTATCAGAGGTGCGAATCAGCCCCAGCATTTT. Its protein product is CSAIRGANQPQHF.

Regarding this clonotype: Without the conserved terminal phenylalanine or tryptophan, this CDR3 likely stems from a read error. The chain couples TRBV6-5 to TRBJ2-7, with a tentative D call TRBD1 (7 bases). The germline gives CDR1 MNHEY, CDR2 SVGAGI. V gave up 9 bases and J gave up 4 bases, with 37 bases separating them. The CDR3 length is 20 residues. CDR3 region: CASPPQIKQGPGGTSYEQYA. Written as DNA, the CDR3 is TGTGCCAGTCCCCCACAGATTAAACAGGGGCCCGGGGGCACCTCTTACGAGCAGTACGCC.

Points on this clonotype: This may arise from a read error, as a much more abundant clone is one base away. The genes are TRBV6-5 and TRBJ1-4; 7 positions agree with TRBD1. There are 17 residues in the CDR3. Germline CDR1 and CDR2: MNHEY and SVGAGI. CDR3 loop: CASRVQGTYASNEKLVF. In DNA form, the CDR3 reads TGTGCCAGCAGAGTACAGGGGACATACGCGTCTAATGAAAAACTGGTTTTT.

This clonotype came up a few times. V usage is TRBV27 and J usage is TRBJ1-5; D remains unclear. V gave up 6 bases and J gave up 5 bases, with 17 bases separating them. The CDR3 totals 15 residues. Germline V CDR1 and CDR2: MNHEY, SMNVEV (reference sequence). CDR3 coding DNA: TGTGCCAGCAGGCCTCGAGGGATGCGGCATCAGCCCCAGCATTTT. It yields the protein CASRPRGMRHQPQHF.

The chain joins TRBV7-9 to TRBJ2-1; 8 bases agree with TRBD2. The junction had 9 bases not matched to a gene; V was cut back by 5 bases and J by 9 bases. The CDR3 contains 14 residues. Looked up from germline, CDR1 is SEHNR and CDR2 is FQNEAQ (reference sequence). CDR3 in DNA: TGTGCCAGCAGCCCAGGGGCGGGAGGACTTGAGCAGTTCTTC. This codes for CASSPGAGGLEQFF.